The source of this T cell receptor beta chain is a study of blood T cell repertoires in COVID-19 (dated by TCRdb to 2018 to 2021). Study-level background: Collaborator samples came from the United States, Italy and Spain and covered acute and convalescent phases of COVID-19. The prospective study material was composed of cDNA or gDNA derived from T cells, B-cell-depleted T cells, or PBMCs. Nearly every sample came with metadata listing a de-identified subject ID, COVID-19 status, age in years and sex. The repertoires were released in a freely available public database meant as a resource for research on the immune response to SARS-CoV-2. Where available, HLA class I and class II types were taken from metadata supplied by the sample provider and were not determined by assay-based typing. Deeply sampled blood TCRbeta repertoires from subjects exposed to, actively infected with, or recovered from COVID-19 were included in the dataset. Samples were obtained from the ongoing ImmuneRACE study (first 160 participants) and from 1,254 subjects provided by 6 global collaborators. What the research found in general, with its limitations: Clinical and demographic metadata were provided uncurated, with the amount varying by source and participant.

With regard to this clone: The specificity of this receptor is unknown. No much larger clone exists at a distance of one base, and base qualities are not known.

Germline trimming amounts to 1 base on V and 3 bases on J, with 3 as the count of junction bases outside the gene matches. From cysteine to phenylalanine, the CDR3 is 14 amino acids long. The only DNA kept is the CDR3, 42 bases in frame from the first base. Taken from the germline V gene, the CDR1 and CDR2 loops are SGHAT and FQNNGV. In Seattle, one collaborating source enrolled patients while the infection was active and tracked those patients longitudinally over the course of disease. Whole blood was collected in K2EDTA tubes by collaborating institutions according to the institutions' own protocols. For TCRbeta analysis, collaborator samples were shipped as frozen whole blood, as isolated PBMCs, or as DNA extracted from either sample type. The immunoSEQ Assay, a bias-controlled multiplex PCR, was used to amplify TCRbeta CDR3 regions from genomic DNA. The study's processing was this. The number of nucleated cells in each sample was estimated from the amplification of reference gene primers within the assay. To quantify the absolute abundance of each unique TCRbeta CDR3 rearrangement, sequence reads were collapsed and filtered. Productive Simpson clonality was computed per sample as the square root of Simpson's diversity index over productive rearrangements. TCRdb took this table from immuneACCESS and kept in-frame rearrangements with V and J called. Such tables lack part of the clones; where checked against another copy, unresolved V genes explain under half of the gap, and the rest is unexplained. For V, J and clone size, that table is used; D and trimming come from the DNA. The sample yields roughly 330,000 clones; approximately 90% were counted once. The biggest ten clones account for approximately 9.3% of the sample.

The chain is encoded by TRBV11-2 joined to TRBJ2-7, with 7 central nucleotides matching TRBD1. Specimen: peripheral blood. This receptor was identified in a young man with COVID-19, enrolled during active disease. The nucleotide sequence is TGTGCCAGCAGCTTAGGGACAGGACACTACGAGCAGTACTTC. Its protein is CASSLGTGHYEQYF. Extended through the reference TRBV11-2 and TRBJ2-7 proteins, this CDR3 yields the full variable domain: EAGVAQSPRYKIIEKRQSVAFWCNPISGHATLYWYQQILGQGPKLLIQFQNNGVVDDSQLPKDRFSAERLKGVDSTLKIQPAKLEDSAVYLCASSLGTGHYEQYFGPGTRLTVT.